This passage covers 23 T cell receptor beta chains from one sample sequenced in a study of cytomegalovirus exposure and HLA in healthy donors. The PCR contained 60 Vbeta and 13 Jbeta primers. The method was immunoSEQ multiplex PCR; TCRdb's version includes in-frame clones alone and lacks a portion of them. The sample holds some 150,000 clones, about 75% seen once. Sequences were obtained from PBMCs. The receptor source for this set is a man in his forties or fifties in good health and CMV-seronegative.

A few counts support this clone. The chain links TRBV5-4 to TRBJ1-3, with a possible D match to TRBD1 (5 bases). The germline V gene has CDR1 SGHNT and CDR2 YYREEE (reference sequence). The V end was cut by 5 bases, the J end by 0 bases, with 24 bases between. This CDR3 has 19 amino acids. CDR3 amino acids: CASSSDSQTTSVSGNTIYF. CDR3 in DNA: TGTGCCAGCAGTTCCGACAGCCAGACCACGTCTGTCTCTGGAAACACCATATATTTT.

This chain connects TRBV7-2 to TRBJ1-5; TRBD1 aligns across 7 bases. The trim removed 1 base at V and 5 bases at J, leaving 5 bases unmatched. The V gene's germline CDR1 is SGHTA and CDR2 FQGNSA. This CDR3 is 15 amino acids long. CDR3 bases: TGTGCCAGCAGCTTAGATTCAGGGGGTCATCAGCCCCAGCATTTT. Protein sequence: CASSLDSGGHQPQHF.

This clone turned up a few times. This chain uses TRBV2 with TRBJ1-5; D not resolved. The germline V gene encodes CDR1 SNHLY and CDR2 FYNNEI. The CDR3 spans 14 residues. Trimming cost V 4 bases and J 4 bases, with 11 bases left between them. CDR3 in amino acids: CASSVERVNQPQHF. The DNA for the CDR3 is TGTGCCAGCAGTGTGGAGCGGGTGAATCAGCCCCAGCATTTT.

The rearrangement joins TRBV5-1 to TRBJ2-7; a weak D match, TRBD1 (6 bases). Germline assignment: CDR1 SGHRS and CDR2 YFSETQ. Trimming cost V 3 bases and J 6 bases, with 13 bases left between them. The CDR3 runs 13 residues. CDR3 sequence reads: CASSSRQVREQYF. For the CDR3, the DNA is TGCGCCAGCAGCTCGAGACAGGTCCGCGAGCAGTACTTC.

The V call is TRBV5-1, the J call TRBJ2-3, with 16 bases matching TRBD2. J lost 4 bases, V lost 4 bases, and 12 bases had no gene match. This CDR3 region has 19 residues. Germline CDR1 reads SGHRS; CDR2 reads YFSETQ. This CDR3 is CASSILTGTSGGVSDTQYF. The CDR3 DNA reads TGCGCCAGCAGCATTTTAACCGGGACTAGCGGGGGGGTCTCAGATACGCAGTATTTT.

In this sample, this clone turned up once. The V gene is TRBV7-7, the J gene TRBJ2-1; the D gene is possibly TRBD1 (6 bases). This CDR3 comprises 14 residues. CDR1 is SSHAT, CDR2 FNYEAQ, per germline (reference sequence). Trimming stripped 5 bases from V and 4 bases from J, with 12 bases between. DNA of the CDR3: TGTGCCAGCAGCCCGGGACAAACTTACAATGAGCAGTTCTTC. Amino acids: CASSPGQTYNEQFF. The full variable domain, rest sourced from reference TRBV7-7 and TRBJ2-1, is GAGVSQSPRYKVTKRGQDVTLRCDPISSHATLYWYQQALGQGPEFLTYFNYEAQPDKSGLPSDRFSAERPEGSISTLTIQRTEQRDSAMYRCASSPGQTYNEQFFGPGTRLTVL.

J is TRBJ2-2 and V is TRBV5-6; tentatively, D is TRBD2 (5 bases). Germline V gene sequence: CDR1 SGHDT, CDR2 YYEEEE. The CDR3 totals 14 residues. V lost 4 bases and J 2 bases, leaving 9 bases between the germline ends. The CDR3, as DNA: TGTGCCAGCAGCGGTCGACTAAACACCGGGGAGCTGTTTTTT. Translated, it gives CASSGRLNTGELFF. Full variable domain (missing parts from reference TRBV5-6 and TRBJ2-2): DAGVTQSPTHLIKTRGQQVTLRCSPKSGHDTVSWYQQALGQGPQFIFQYYEEEERQRGNFPDRFSGHQFPNYSSELNVNALLLGDSALYLCASSGRLNTGELFFGEGSRLTVL.

The gene calls are TRBV5-1 and TRBJ2-7, with 7 nucleotides matching TRBD1. The CDR3 contains 15 residues. In germline, CDR1 is SGHRS, CDR2 YFSETQ. J gave up 6 bases and V 4 bases, and 13 bases lay outside the gene matches. CDR3 sequence reads: CASSPRQGSGSEQYF. The CDR3, as DNA: TGCGCCAGCAGCCCTCGACAGGGATCCGGTTCCGAGCAGTACTTC.

CDR3 bases: TGTGCCAGCAGCTTAGGCCAGCGAGAGACCCAGTACTTC. Its protein is CASSLGQRETQYF. The chain joins TRBV11-2 to TRBJ2-5; D gene uncertain. The CDR3 totals 13 residues. The ends were cut back, 1 base at V and 4 bases at J, with 7 bases in the middle. CDR1 and CDR2 (germline): SGHAT, FQNNGV. The variable domain in full, with the rest retrieved from reference TRBV11-2 and TRBJ2-5, is EAGVAQSPRYKIIEKRQSVAFWCNPISGHATLYWYQQILGQGPKLLIQFQNNGVVDDSQLPKDRFSAERLKGVDSTLKIQPAKLEDSAVYLCASSLGQRETQYFGPGTRLLVL.

This rearrangement joins TRBV27 to TRBJ1-2, with D perhaps matching TRBD1 (5 bases). Germline CDR1 MNHEY, CDR2 SMNVEV (reference sequence). Trimming removed 7 bases from V and 7 bases from J, with 13 bases in between. This CDR3 has 12 residues. This CDR3 is CASMSRVGGYTF. The CDR3 DNA reads TGTGCCAGCATGTCCAGGGTCGGTGGCTACACCTTC.

This sequence joins TRBV19 and TRBJ1-5, with 11 bases lining up with TRBD1. Per the germline V gene, CDR1 is LNHDA and CDR2 is SQIVND (reference sequence). This CDR3 spans 15 amino acids. V gave up 9 bases and J gave up 4 bases; unmatched junction bases: 8. The CDR3 loop reads CASGGDRGENQPQHF. The CDR3 nucleotides read TGTGCCAGCGGTGGGGACAGGGGGGAGAATCAGCCCCAGCATTTT.

The chain combines TRBV7-2 with TRBJ2-7; TRBD1 matches at 8 bases. From germline, CDR1 is SGHTA and CDR2 FQGNSA. The junction had 11 bases not matched to a gene; V was cut back by 1 base and J by 12 bases. The CDR3 totals 14 residues. CDR3 DNA: TGTGCCAGCAGCTTAGAGAGTAGGACAGGGCTTGGGTACTTC. This gives the protein CASSLESRTGLGYF.

The chain recombines TRBV5-8 with TRBJ2-5; 9 bases are shared with TRBD2. The V gene end was trimmed by 0 bases and the J gene end by 1 base; junction bases not matched to a gene: 4. The CDR3 has 16 residues. Germline V gene data show CDR1 as SGHTS and CDR2 as YDEGEE. CDR3 sequence: CASSLGVTSGQETQYF. CDR3 DNA sequence: TGTGCCAGCAGCTTGGGGGTGACTAGCGGCCAAGAGACCCAGTACTTC.

This clone was detected once. The CDR3 protein is CASWKNSRRVSYNEQFF. DNA of the CDR3: TGTGCCAGTTGGAAGAATAGTAGGAGAGTCTCCTACAATGAGCAGTTCTTC. The chain has TRBV28 and TRBJ2-1; D ambiguous. Germline-derived CDR1 and CDR2 are MDHEN and SYDVKM. The CDR3 sequence is 17 residues long. Trimming left V 9 bases short and J 0 bases short, with 21 bases between. Full variable domain (missing parts from reference TRBV28 and TRBJ2-1): DVKVTQSSRYLVKRTGEKVFLECVQDMDHENMFWYRQDPGLGLRLIYFSYDVKMKEKGDIPEGYSVSREKKERFSLILESASTNQTSMYLCASWKNSRRVSYNEQFFGPGTRLTVL.

This sequence joins TRBV2 and TRBJ2-1, with D unresolved. Trimming pared 7 bases from V and 5 bases from J, leaving 21 bases between. This CDR3 contains 16 residues. Germline CDR1 reads SNHLY; CDR2 reads FYNNEI. The CDR3 spells CASTQEWAPPNNEQFF. Here the CDR3 DNA reads TGTGCCAGCACCCAAGAATGGGCCCCGCCCAACAATGAGCAGTTCTTC.

The chain employs TRBV6-5 and TRBJ1-2; D remains ambiguous. Germline lookup yields CDR1 MNHEY and CDR2 SVGAGI. The V end was cut by 2 bases, the J end by 4 bases, with 17 bases between. The CDR3 contains 16 residues. CDR3 DNA: TGTGCCAGCAGTTACCAGGTCGGCGAAGGGAGCTATGGCTACACCTTC. Translation: CASSYQVGEGSYGYTF.

The chain combines TRBV4-2 with TRBJ1-4; maybe TRBD1 (6 bases). CDR1 LGHNA and CDR2 YNFKEQ come from the germline V gene. This CDR3 contains 16 residues. The ends were cut back, 3 bases at V and 4 bases at J, with 15 bases in the middle. CDR3 sequence reads: CASSQSTGTNNEKLFF. CDR3 in DNA: TGTGCCAGCAGCCAGAGCACCGGGACAAATAATGAAAAACTGTTTTTT.

This chain uses TRBV7-3 with TRBJ2-6; TRBD1 matches 7 bases. This CDR3 is 16 amino acids long. V trimming: 5 bases; J trimming: 4 bases; junction bases outside the gene matches: 8. Germline V gene data show CDR1 as SGHTA and CDR2 as FQGTGA. The CDR3 nucleotides read TGTGCCAGCAGCCTAAGACAGGGTACAGGGGCCAACGTCCTGACTTTC. Its protein is CASSLRQGTGANVLTF.

This chain links TRBV7-3 with TRBJ2-1; 9 nucleotides line up with TRBD2. V lost 3 bases and J lost 2; bases outside the gene matches: 5. The CDR3 is 16 residues long. Per the germline V gene, CDR1 is SGHTA and CDR2 is FQGTGA. The CDR3 DNA sequence: TGTGCCAGCAGCTTTAGCGGGGGCTCCGCCTACAATGAGCAGTTCTTC. Translation: CASSFSGGSAYNEQFF. Full variable domain (missing parts from reference TRBV7-3 and TRBJ2-1): GAGVSQTPSNKVTEKGKYVELRCDPISGHTALYWYRQSLGQGPEFLIYFQGTGAADDSGLPNDRFFAVRPEGSVSTLKIQRTERGDSAVYLCASSFSGGSAYNEQFFGPGTRLTVL.

This rearrangement joins TRBV7-8 to TRBJ2-7, with D possibly matching TRBD2 (5 bases). CDR3 length: 14 residues. CDR1 and CDR2 (germline): SGHVS, FQNEAQ. Trimming shortened V by 3 bases and J by 4 bases, and 13 bases separated the two germline ends. The CDR3 nucleotides are TGTGCCAGCAGCTTTTCACTAGGTCTTTACGAGCAGTACTTC. Translating gives CASSFSLGLYEQYF.

The J gene is TRBJ2-5, the V gene TRBV27, with 9 bases that match TRBD1. The DNA end lines up better with TRBJ2-7; the J call may be wrong. Germline CDR1 and CDR2: MNHEY and SMNVEV (reference sequence). The CDR3 extends over 16 amino acids. The CDR3 sequence is CASSLGGGQGFNEQYF. Here the CDR3 DNA reads TGTGCCAGCAGTCTGGGCGGAGGACAGGGGTTCAACGAGCAGTACTTC.

This chain uses TRBV4-3 with TRBJ1-6; a possible D gene is TRBD1 (6 bases). The CDR3 covers 16 residues. Germline CDR1 LGHNA, CDR2 YSLEER. The V end was cut by 1 base, the J end by 5 bases, with 12 bases between. The CDR3 spells CASSQARQAHNSPLHF. Here the CDR3 DNA reads TGCGCCAGCAGCCAAGCAAGACAGGCCCATAATTCACCCCTCCACTTT.

This clone has a handful of counts. J is TRBJ1-1 and V is TRBV10-3; perhaps TRBD1 as D (5 bases). V lost 11 bases, J lost 5 bases, and 12 bases lay in between. Per germline, CDR1 ENHRY and CDR2 SYGVKD. The CDR3 consists of 11 residues. The CDR3 here is CAVSGGTEAFF. Written as DNA, the CDR3 is TGTGCCGTGTCCGGGGGAACTGAAGCTTTCTTT.